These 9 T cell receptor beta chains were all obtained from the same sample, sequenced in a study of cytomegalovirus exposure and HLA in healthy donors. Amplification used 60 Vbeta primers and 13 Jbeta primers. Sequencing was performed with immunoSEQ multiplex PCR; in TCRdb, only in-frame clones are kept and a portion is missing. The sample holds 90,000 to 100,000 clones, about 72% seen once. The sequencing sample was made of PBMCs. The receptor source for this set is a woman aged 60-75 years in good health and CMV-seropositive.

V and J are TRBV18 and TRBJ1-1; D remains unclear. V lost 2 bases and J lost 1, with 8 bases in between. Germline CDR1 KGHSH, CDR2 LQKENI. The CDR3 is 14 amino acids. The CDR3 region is CASSPEAPNTEAFF. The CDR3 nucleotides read TGTGCCAGCTCACCAGAAGCCCCGAACACTGAAGCTTTCTTT.

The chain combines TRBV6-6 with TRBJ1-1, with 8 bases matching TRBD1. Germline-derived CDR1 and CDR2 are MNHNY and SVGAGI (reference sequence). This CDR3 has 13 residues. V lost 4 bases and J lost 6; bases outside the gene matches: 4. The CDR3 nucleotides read TGTGCCAGCAGTTTGAGACAGGGGTCTGAAGCTTTCTTT. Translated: CASSLRQGSEAFF.

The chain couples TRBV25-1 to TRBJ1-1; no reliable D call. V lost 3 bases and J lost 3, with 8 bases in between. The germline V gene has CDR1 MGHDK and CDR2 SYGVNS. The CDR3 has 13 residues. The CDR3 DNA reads TGTGCCAGCAGTGACCGCAGATACACTGAAGCTTTCTTT. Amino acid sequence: CASSDRRYTEAFF.

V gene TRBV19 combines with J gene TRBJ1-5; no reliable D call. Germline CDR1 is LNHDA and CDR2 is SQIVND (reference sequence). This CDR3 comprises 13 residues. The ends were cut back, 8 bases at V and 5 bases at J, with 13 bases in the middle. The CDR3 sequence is CASRSDPHQPQHF. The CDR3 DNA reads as TGTGCCAGTCGGTCCGATCCGCATCAGCCCCAGCATTTT.

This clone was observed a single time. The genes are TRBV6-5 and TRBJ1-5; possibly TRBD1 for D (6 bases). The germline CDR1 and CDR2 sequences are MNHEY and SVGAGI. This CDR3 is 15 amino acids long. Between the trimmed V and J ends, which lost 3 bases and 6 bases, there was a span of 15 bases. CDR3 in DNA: TGTGCCAGCAGTTATACGGGGGGGCGAGGTCAGCCCCAGCATTTT. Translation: CASSYTGGRGQPQHF.

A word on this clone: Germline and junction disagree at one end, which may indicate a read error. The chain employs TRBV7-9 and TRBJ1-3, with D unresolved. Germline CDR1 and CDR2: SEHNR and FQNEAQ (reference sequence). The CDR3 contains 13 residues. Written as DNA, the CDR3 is TGTGCCAGCAGTTTAGTCGGTGGAAACACCATATATTTT. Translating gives CASSLVGGNTIYF. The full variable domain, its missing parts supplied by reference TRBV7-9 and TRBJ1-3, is DTGVSQNPRHKITKRGQNVTFRCDPISEHNRLYWYRQTLGQGPEFLTYFQNEAQLEKSRLLSDRFSAERPKGSFSTLEIQRTEQGDSAMYLCASSLVGGNTIYFGEGSWLTVV.

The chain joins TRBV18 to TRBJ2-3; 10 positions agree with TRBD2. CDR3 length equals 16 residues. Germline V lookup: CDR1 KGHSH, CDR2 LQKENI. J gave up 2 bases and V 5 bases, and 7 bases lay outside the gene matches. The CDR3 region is CASSVGLAEYTDTQYF. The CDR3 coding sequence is TGTGCCAGCTCAGTCGGACTAGCGGAGTACACAGATACGCAGTATTTT.

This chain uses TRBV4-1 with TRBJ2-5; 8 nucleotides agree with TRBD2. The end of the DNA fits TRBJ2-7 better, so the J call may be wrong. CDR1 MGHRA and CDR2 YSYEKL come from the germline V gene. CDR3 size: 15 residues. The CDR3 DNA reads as TGCGCCAGCAGCCAGGGAGTAGCGGGATTGGGCGAGCAGTACTTC. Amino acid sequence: CASSQGVAGLGEQYF.

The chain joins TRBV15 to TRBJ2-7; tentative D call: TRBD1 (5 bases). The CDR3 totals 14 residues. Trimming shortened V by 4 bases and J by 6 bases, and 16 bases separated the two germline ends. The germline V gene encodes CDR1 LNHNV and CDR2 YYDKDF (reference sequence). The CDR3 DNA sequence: TGTGCCACCAGCACTGGGCTCAAGGGGTCCGAGCAGTACTTC. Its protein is CATSTGLKGSEQYF.